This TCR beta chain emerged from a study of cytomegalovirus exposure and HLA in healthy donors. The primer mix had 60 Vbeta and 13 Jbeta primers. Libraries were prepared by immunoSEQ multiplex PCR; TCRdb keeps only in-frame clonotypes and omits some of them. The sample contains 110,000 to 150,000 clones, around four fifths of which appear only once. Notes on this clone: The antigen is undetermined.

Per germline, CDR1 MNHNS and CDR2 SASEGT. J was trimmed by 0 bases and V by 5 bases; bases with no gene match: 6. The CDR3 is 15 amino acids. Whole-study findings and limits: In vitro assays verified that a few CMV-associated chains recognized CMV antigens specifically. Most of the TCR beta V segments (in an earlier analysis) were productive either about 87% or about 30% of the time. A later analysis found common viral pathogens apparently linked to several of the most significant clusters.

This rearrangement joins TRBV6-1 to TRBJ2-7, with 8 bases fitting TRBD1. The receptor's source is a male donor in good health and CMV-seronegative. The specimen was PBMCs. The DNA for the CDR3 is TGTGCCAGCAGTAATCGACAGGGGAGCTCCTACGAGCAGTACTTC. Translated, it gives CASSNRQGSSYEQYF.